This is a list of T cell receptor beta chains from one sample in a study of molecular identifiers for immune sequencing clone quantification. TCRdb re-derived calls from the PCR reads in MiXCR, one entry per CDR3 protein. This table holds about 640,000 distinct CDR3 sequences, about 20% found once. Sequenced: naive CD8+ T cells from blood, with Jurkat cell RNA spiked in. Source of these receptors: a human donor in good health. Some libraries in this study had Jurkat cell RNA spiked in. CDR3s include the opening cysteine and the closing phenylalanine or tryptophan. The D gene is left open where the match is weak. Some rows mark clone size as missing; the rest say once, few, many or name a class of expanded clone.

J	length	D	V	size	DNA	CDR3
TRBJ2-1	14	TRBD2	TRBV30	many	TGTGCCTGGAGCAGACTAGCGGACGGATATGAGCAGTTCTTC	CAWSRLADGYEQFF
TRBJ2-7	12	TRBD2	TRBV29-1	many	TGCAGCGTGCGGACTAGCGACTACGAGCAGTACTTC	CSVRTSDYEQYF
TRBJ2-1	15	-	TRBV4-1	few	TGCGCCAGCAGCCAAGAGGCAGGGGCCGTCAATGAGCAGTTCTTC	CASSQEAGAVNEQFF
TRBJ1-2	11	-	TRBV18	many	TGTGCCAGCTCACCAGACTATGGCTACACCTTC	CASSPDYGYTF
TRBJ2-7	16	TRBD2	TRBV4-3	many	TGCGCCAGCAGCCAAGATCGGAGGACTAGCGGGGGCGAGCAGTACTTC	CASSQDRRTSGGEQYF
TRBJ2-7	14	TRBD2	TRBV19	few	TGTGCCAGTAGTCCCGATGGGAGGGCCTACGAGCAGTACTTC	CASSPDGRAYEQYF
TRBJ2-1	18	-	TRBV4-3	many	TGCGCCAGCAGCCAAGAGTCCGTTTTCACAAACAATATCAATGAGCAGTTCTTC	CASSQESVFTNNINEQFF
TRBJ2-3	13	TRBD2	TRBV19	many	TGTGCCAGTAGAGCGGGGGCCCCAGATACGCAGTATTTT	CASRAGAPDTQYF
TRBJ1-5	15	-	TRBV30	-	TGTGCCTGGAGTTCCCGGGAGTGTAGCAATCAGCCCCAGCATTTT	CAWSSRECSNQPQHF
TRBJ1-3	16	-	TRBV20-1	many	TGCAGTGCTCCGGGTCAGAGCCTTTTATCTGGAAACACCATATATTTT	CSAPGQSLLSGNTIYF
TRBJ2-4	15	-	TRBV28	many	TGTGCCAGCAGTTTGTTCCAGCGGTCCAAAAACATTCAGTACTTC	CASSLFQRSKNIQYF
TRBJ1-1	13	TRBD1	TRBV6-2/TRBV6-3	many	TGTGCCAGCAGTTCCCGGGACAGGTCGGAAGCTTTCTTT	CASSSRDRSEAFF
TRBJ2-1	17	-	TRBV5-5	-	TGTGCCAGCAGCTTGGTACGGGCTAGATTAGCTGACAATGAGCAGTTCTTC	CASSLVRARLADNEQFF
TRBJ2-1	15	-	TRBV30	-	TGTGCCTGGACTTACGACGGGAGCTCCTACAATGAGCAGTTCTTC	CAWTYDGSSYNEQFF
TRBJ2-7	15	TRBD2	TRBV9	few	TGTGCCAGCAGCCCGACGGCGGCGGGAGGCTACGAGCAGTACTTC	CASSPTAAGGYEQYF
TRBJ2-4	15	TRBD1	TRBV28	many	TGTGCCAGCAGTACCAGACAGGGGGCTTTTTACATTCAGTACTTC	CASSTRQGAFYIQYF
TRBJ2-3	17	-	TRBV21-1	many	TGTGCCAGCAGCAGGACTAGCGGGGGGCCTGACACAGATACGCAGTATTTT	CASSRTSGGPDTDTQYF
TRBJ1-1	12	-	TRBV7-9	few	TGTGCCAGCAGCCCGCGCTGGCCTGAAGCTTTCTTT	CASSPRWPEAFF
TRBJ2-4	13	TRBD2	TRBV27	many	TGTGCCAGCAGCACCGGGACTAGCGGGCCGGAGTACTTC	CASSTGTSGPEYF
TRBJ1-2	17	TRBD1	TRBV2	-	TGTGCCAGCAGCCTACAGGGGGCGGCAATGATGGTTGGGGGCTACACCTTC	CASSLQGAAMMVGGYTF
TRBJ1-1	15	-	TRBV4-1	many	TGCGCCAGCAGCCCCGAGCGGGGGCTGAACACTGAAGCTTTCTTT	CASSPERGLNTEAFF
TRBJ1-1	15	-	TRBV12-3/TRBV12-4	many	TGTGCCAGCAGCCCACTGGAGGTCATGAACACTGAAGCTTTCTTT	CASSPLEVMNTEAFF
TRBJ1-1	13	-	TRBV7-6	-	TGTGCCAGCAGCTTAGAGAGGGAGACTGAAGCTTTCTTT	CASSLERETEAFF
TRBJ2-7	13	TRBD2	TRBV29-1	many	TGCAGCGTATCGGGACTAAATCCTGCCGAGCAGTACTTC	CSVSGLNPAEQYF
TRBJ2-1	14	TRBD1	TRBV4-3	few	TGCGCCAGCAGCCAAACTGGGACAGTCAATGAGCAGTTCTTC	CASSQTGTVNEQFF
TRBJ1-1	11	-	TRBV6-2/TRBV6-3	many	TGTGCCAGCAGTTCATACACTGAAGCTTTCTTT	CASSSYTEAFF
TRBJ1-5	14	-	TRBV19	many	TGTGCCAGTGGCGGATGGGGGTTGAATCAGCCCCAGCATTTT	CASGGWGLNQPQHF
TRBJ2-5	14	-	TRBV7-7	-	TGTGCCAGCAGCCCAAGGGCCCGAGGGGAGACCCAGTACTTC	CASSPRARGETQYF
TRBJ2-5	15	-	TRBV13	-	TGTGCCAGCAGCTTTTGGGAGAGGGGTCGAGAGACCCAGTACTTC	CASSFWERGRETQYF
TRBJ2-1	19	TRBD2	TRBV5-1	few	TGCGCCAGCAGCTTGGAACTAGCGGGAGGGTCCTTCCCATACAATGAGCAGTTCTTC	CASSLELAGGSFPYNEQFF
TRBJ2-2	14	TRBD2	TRBV7-9	-	TGTGCTAGCAACCTCCTTATCGCCTGGGGGGGGCTGTTTTTT	CASNLLIAWGGLFF
TRBJ1-4	18	-	TRBV7-9	many	TGTGCCAGCAGCTCGACTGTGACGGTTGTTCCAAATAATGAAAAACTGTTTTTT	CASSSTVTVVPNNEKLFF
TRBJ2-7	14	-	TRBV6-6	many	TGTGCCAGCAGCACCCTGCCTCCTCCCCACGAGCAGTACTTC	CASSTLPPPHEQYF
TRBJ2-7	12	-	TRBV20-1	many	TGCAGTGCTAGTCCCGTACGCTACGAGCAGTACTTC	CSASPVRYEQYF
TRBJ2-5	16	TRBD2	TRBV6-2/TRBV6-3	many	TGTGCCAGCACCACTGGGACTAGCGGGCCCCAAGAGACCCAGTACTTC	CASTTGTSGPQETQYF
TRBJ2-1	12	-	TRBV24-1	many	TGTGCCACCCAGGCGGAGAACAATGAGCAGTTCTTC	CATQAENNEQFF
TRBJ2-7	14	-	TRBV15	-	TGTGCCACCAGCAGTACCATAAGCTCCTACGAGCAGTACTTC	CATSSTISSYEQYF
TRBJ2-1	12	-	TRBV24-1	-	TGTGCCACCAGTGATTTTGGGGTTGAGCAGTTCTTC	CATSDFGVEQFF
TRBJ2-5	16	TRBD2	TRBV7-9	many	TGTGCCAGCAGCTTAGTACCGGCGGGAGGGAGGCAGACCCAGTACTTC	CASSLVPAGGRQTQYF
TRBJ2-7	15	TRBD2	TRBV19	many	TGTGCCAGTAGCGGTCCGGGACTAGGGGACTACGAGCAGTACTTC	CASSGPGLGDYEQYF
TRBJ2-7	13	-	TRBV6-2/TRBV6-3	-	TGTGCCAGCAGTCTTTGGGCGGCCTACGAGCAGTACTTC	CASSLWAAYEQYF
TRBJ1-1	13	-	TRBV5-6	many	TGTGCCAGCAGCTTGCCGGGCCCCGCAGGAGCTTTCTTT	CASSLPGPAGAFF
TRBJ1-1	11	-	TRBV6-2/TRBV6-3	many	TGTGCCAGCGGGACATCCCAGGAAGCTTTCTTT	CASGTSQEAFF
TRBJ1-4	15	TRBD1	TRBV12-3/TRBV12-4	few	TGTGCCAGCAGTTTATTATGGGACAGAACGGAAAAACTGTTTTTT	CASSLLWDRTEKLFF
TRBJ1-4	18	TRBD1	TRBV7-6	-	TGTGCCAGCAGCCCTTTTCCCGGGACAGGAGGTACTAATGAAAAACTGTTTTTT	CASSPFPGTGGTNEKLFF
TRBJ2-1	15	TRBD1	TRBV6-2/TRBV6-3	few	TGTGCCAGCAGTTGGCCCGGGACAGGGGGTAATGAGCAGTTCTTC	CASSWPGTGGNEQFF
TRBJ2-7	13	-	TRBV27	many	TGTGCCAGCAGTTTAATTGCGGGACTCGAGCAGTACTTC	CASSLIAGLEQYF
TRBJ2-7	16	TRBD1	TRBV5-4	few	TGTGCCAGCAGCACACTGACAGGGGTCCTCTCCTACGAGCAGTACTTC	CASSTLTGVLSYEQYF
TRBJ2-1	15	-	TRBV4-3	few	TGCGCCAGCAGCCAAGAGGACTACTCAGTGAATGAGCAGTTCTTC	CASSQEDYSVNEQFF
TRBJ2-3	14	TRBD2	TRBV27	many	TGTGCCAGCAGTCGAGCGGGGGCGACAGATACGCAGTATTTT	CASSRAGATDTQYF
TRBJ2-7	14	-	TRBV4-3	-	TGCGCCAGCAGCCAGAGTCGGGGTAGCTACGAGCAGTACTTC	CASSQSRGSYEQYF
TRBJ2-3	21	TRBD2	TRBV18	few	TGTGCCAGCTCACCCTATCTTTTCCTGGCGGGGGAGGCGACTCCGACAGATACGCAGTATTTT	CASSPYLFLAGEATPTDTQYF
TRBJ1-2	11	-	TRBV19	many	TGTGCCAGTAGTATTGGGGACCACTACACCTTC	CASSIGDHYTF
TRBJ2-2	15	-	TRBV9	few	TGTGCCAGCAGCGAGACTAACGGGAGTGACGGGGAGCTGTTTTTT	CASSETNGSDGELFF